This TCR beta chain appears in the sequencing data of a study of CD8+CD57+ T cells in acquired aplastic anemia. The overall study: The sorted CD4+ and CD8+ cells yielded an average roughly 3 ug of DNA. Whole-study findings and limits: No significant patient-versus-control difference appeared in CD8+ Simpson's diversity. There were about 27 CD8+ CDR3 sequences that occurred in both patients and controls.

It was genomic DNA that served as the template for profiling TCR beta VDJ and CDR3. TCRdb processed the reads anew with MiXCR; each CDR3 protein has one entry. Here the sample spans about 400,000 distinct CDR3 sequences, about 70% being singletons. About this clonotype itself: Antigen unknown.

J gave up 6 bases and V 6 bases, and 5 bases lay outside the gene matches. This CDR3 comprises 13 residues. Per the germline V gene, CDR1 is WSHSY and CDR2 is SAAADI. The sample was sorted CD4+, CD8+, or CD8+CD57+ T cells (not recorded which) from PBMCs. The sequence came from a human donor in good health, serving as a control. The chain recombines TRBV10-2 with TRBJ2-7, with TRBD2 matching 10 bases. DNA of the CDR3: TGCGCCAGCAGAATAGCGGGGGGCTCCGAGCAGTACTTC. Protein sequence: CASRIAGGSEQYF.